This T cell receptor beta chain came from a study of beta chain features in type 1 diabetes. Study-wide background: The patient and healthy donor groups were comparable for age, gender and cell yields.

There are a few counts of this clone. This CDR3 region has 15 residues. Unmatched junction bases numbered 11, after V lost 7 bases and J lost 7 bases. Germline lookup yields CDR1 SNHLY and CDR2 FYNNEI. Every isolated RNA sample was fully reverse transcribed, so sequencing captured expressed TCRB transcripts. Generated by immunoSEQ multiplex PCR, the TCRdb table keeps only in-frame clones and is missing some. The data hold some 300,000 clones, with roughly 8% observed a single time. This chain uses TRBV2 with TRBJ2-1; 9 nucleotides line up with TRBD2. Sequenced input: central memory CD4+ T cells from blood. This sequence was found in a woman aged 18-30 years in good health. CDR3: CASMASGIVGNEQFF. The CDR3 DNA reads TGTGCCAGCATGGCTAGCGGGATTGTTGGTAATGAGCAGTTCTTC.